A single TCR beta chain is shown here with its context. As yet, its antigen is unknown. A read error may explain this, as a much larger clone is one base away. The CDR3 is 16 residues long. In germline, CDR1 is MDHEN, CDR2 SYDVKM. V lost 4 bases and J lost 6; bases outside the gene matches: 9. TCRB libraries came from RNA via three nested multiplex PCR rounds. Input was 0.5 ug total RNA, reverse-transcribed with a C-beta primer. No unique molecular identifiers were described for these TCRB libraries. Via MiXCR, TCRdb re-called the multiplex PCR reads, giving one row per CDR3 protein. Among about 32,000 distinct CDR3 sequences listed, about 64% were seen once. The data stem from a study of tumor-infiltrating lymphocytes in glioblastoma multiforme. Notes on the study in general: Detected clone frequencies may not reflect cell counts, being RNA-based. The T cells in this sample were not sorted into functional subsets.

The sequencing sample was made of brain tumor tissue. The TCR sequence derives from a male donor with glioblastoma. The rearrangement joins TRBV28 to TRBJ2-1; 10 positions agree with TRBD2. CDR3 DNA: TGTGCCAGCAGTTCCGGGATTAGCGGGAGGATCAATGAGCAGTTCTTC. It specifies CASSSGISGRINEQFF.